The 18 T cell receptor beta chains presented below share a single source sample, sequenced in a study (dated by TCRdb to the mid-2010s). Receptor libraries were prepared by RT-PCR. TCRdb names Illumina MiSeq as the instrument used. TCRdb reprocessed the public reads (quality trimming at Q25 with fastp, clone calling with MiXCR) and kept in-frame beta chains. CDR3 protein duplicates are merged, each entry listing the most common genes and DNA. This sample lists almost 700,000 distinct CDR3 sequences; 12% to 15% were detected once. In total, the top ten clones hold 3.6% of the sample. Sequencing was performed on memory CD4+ T cells from blood. These receptors were taken from a female donor in good health, serving as a healthy control.

The table lists this clonotype with many counts. The V call is TRBV20-1, the J call TRBJ2-7, with 7 bases aligning to TRBD2. Losses at the gene ends were 5 bases for V and 3 bases for J; bases not matched to a gene: 7. This CDR3 contains 13 residues. Germline values: CDR1 DFQATT, CDR2 SNEGSKA (reference sequence). CDR3 loop: CSAPQTSVYEQYF. CDR3 DNA: TGCAGTGCTCCCCAAACTAGCGTCTACGAGCAGTACTTC.

V gene TRBV5-1 combines with J gene TRBJ1-1; TRBD1 agrees at 8 bases. Germline CDR1 is SGHRS and CDR2 is YFSETQ. V was clipped by 4 bases and J by 4 bases; unmatched bases: 6. The CDR3 has 14 amino acids. The CDR3 nucleotides read TGCGCCAGCAGCGTAACAGGGGGGGCCACTGAAGCTTTCTTT. As protein: CASSVTGGATEAFF.

This clonotype has only a few counts. The chain uses TRBV20-1 and TRBJ2-5, with 11 bases that match TRBD2. V dropped 3 bases and J dropped 0; count of bases not matched to a gene: 9. The CDR3 length is 17 residues. Germline assignment: CDR1 DFQATT and CDR2 SNEGSKA (reference sequence). The CDR3 coding sequence is TGCAGTGCTAGTCCGGCTAGCGGGGGGAGACACCAAGAGACCCAGTACTTC. It yields the protein CSASPASGGRHQETQYF.

In this sample, this clonotype turned up many times. The V gene is TRBV7-2, the J gene TRBJ2-3, with D maybe TRBD1 (6 bases). Deletions cut 5 bases from V and 0 bases from J, with 12 bases between. CDR1 and CDR2 from the germline V gene are SGHTA and FQGNSA. This CDR3 has 15 amino acids. This chain's CDR3 is CASSQQGLSTDTQYF. CDR3 nucleotide sequence: TGTGCCAGCAGCCAGCAGGGGCTTAGCACAGATACGCAGTATTTT.

The chain uses TRBV5-1 and TRBJ2-7; D might be TRBD2 (6 bases). Between the trimmed V and J ends, which lost 4 bases and 7 bases, there was a span of 18 bases. Germline V lookup: CDR1 SGHRS, CDR2 YFSETQ. The CDR3 totals 14 residues. The CDR3 coding sequence is TGCGCCAGCAGCACCGGGACTCTAGGGGAAGAGCAGTACTTC. Translating gives CASSTGTLGEEQYF.

This clonotype was detected ten times or more. The rearrangement uses TRBV10-3 and TRBJ2-2; no clear D. This CDR3 is built from 14 residues. Germline CDR1 and CDR2: ENHRY and SYGVKD. The V end was cut by 3 bases, the J end by 0 bases, with 5 bases between. The CDR3 sequence: CAISEIANTGELFF. The CDR3 DNA reads TGTGCCATCAGTGAAATAGCGAACACCGGGGAGCTGTTTTTT.

In this sample, this clonotype turned up a few times. The rearrangement joins TRBV7-2 to TRBJ2-3; 7 positions match TRBD1. The CDR3 is made up of 15 amino acids. V gave up 3 bases and J gave up 2 bases; unmatched junction bases: 5. Germline CDR1 and CDR2: SGHTA and FQGNSA. The CDR3 spells CASSFIQGSTDTQYF. DNA of the CDR3: TGTGCCAGCAGCTTCATACAGGGGTCCACAGATACGCAGTATTTT.

This clonotype has at least ten counts. This chain uses TRBV5-1 with TRBJ1-1; D call uncertain. Germline assignment: CDR1 SGHRS and CDR2 YFSETQ. This CDR3 spans 13 amino acids. V dropped 0 bases and J dropped 6 bases, with 9 bases sitting between them. CDR3 protein: CASSLGGLAEAFF. The CDR3 DNA follows: TGCGCCAGCAGCTTGGGCGGGTTGGCTGAAGCTTTCTTT.

This clonotype has more than one count but fewer than ten. The chain employs TRBV18 and TRBJ2-7; 11 nucleotides align to TRBD2. The CDR3 contains 14 residues. Germline-derived CDR1 and CDR2 are KGHSH and LQKENI. V lost 5 bases and J lost 3; bases outside the gene matches: 3. CDR3 residues: CASSGGLAGYEQYF. DNA for the CDR3: TGTGCCAGCTCAGGCGGACTAGCGGGCTACGAGCAGTACTTC.

A few counts support this clonotype. The gene calls are TRBV24-1 and TRBJ1-5; D may be TRBD1 (5 bases). This CDR3 has 14 residues. CDR1 and CDR2 (germline): KGHDR, SFDVKD. V lost 4 bases to trimming and J lost 5 bases, with 11 bases between them. This chain's CDR3 is CATSDAGPYQPQHF. CDR3 in DNA: TGTGCCACCAGTGACGCGGGGCCTTATCAGCCCCAGCATTTT.

Ten or more counts support this clonotype. The V call is TRBV4-2, the J call TRBJ2-7, with 11 bases aligning to TRBD1. The J segment lost 5 bases and the V segment lost 1 base, leaving 7 bases of the junction unmatched. Germline V gives CDR1 LGHNA, CDR2 YNFKEQ. The CDR3 loop spans 16 amino acids. This CDR3 is CASSQGTGQGDHEQYF. CDR3 nucleotides: TGTGCCAGCAGCCAAGGTACGGGACAGGGGGACCACGAGCAGTACTTC.

This clonotype was observed a few times. CDR3 region: CASSAVPGRQAGGNTEAFF. DNA for the CDR3: TGTGCCAGCAGCGCAGTTCCCGGGAGGCAGGCAGGGGGGAACACTGAAGCTTTCTTT. The chain uses TRBV7-9 and TRBJ1-1, with 7 bases identical to TRBD1. This CDR3 contains 19 residues. Germline-derived CDR1 and CDR2 are SEHNR and FQNEAQ (reference sequence). After removal of 5 bases from V and 1 base from J, the junction contained 19 bases not matched to a gene.

This clonotype appeared a few times. The chain is built from TRBV3-1 and TRBJ2-7; unclear D gene. The CDR3 is 14 amino acids. Germline loops: CDR1 LGHDT, CDR2 YNNKEL (reference sequence). Trimming removed 4 bases at V and 6 bases at J, with 16 bases between. In DNA form, the CDR3 reads TGTGCCAGCAGCCCATCGGTTTCGAACCTCGAGCAGTACTTC. Protein product: CASSPSVSNLEQYF.

This clonotype came up a few times. The chain links TRBV5-1 to TRBJ2-3; TRBD1 aligns across 7 bases. The CDR3 length is 13 residues. The germline V gene has CDR1 SGHRS and CDR2 YFSETQ. The ends lost 4 bases at V and 5 bases at J; junction bases unmatched: 4. The CDR3 region has the DNA TGCGCCAGCAGCGATCAGGGGGTAGATACGCAGTATTTT. This translates into CASSDQGVDTQYF.

V usage is TRBV5-6 and J usage is TRBJ1-2; D is undetermined. CDR1 is SGHDT and CDR2 is YYEEEE in the germline V gene. V was shortened by 4 bases and J by 4 bases, with 17 bases between the two germline ends. The CDR3 spans 15 residues. The CDR3 DNA sequence: TGTGCCAGCAGCCCGAGGGCTGGGGTCGGCTATGGCTACACCTTC. Translation gives CASSPRAGVGYGYTF.

The chain's CDR3 is CASSSGAGADTGELFF. The CDR3 bases are TGCGCCAGCAGCTCGGGGGCAGGGGCGGACACCGGGGAGCTGTTTTTT. The chain employs TRBV5-1 and TRBJ2-2; D is possibly TRBD1 or TRBD2 (6 bases each). Trimming took 3 bases from V and 3 from J, leaving 15 bases between them. Germline V CDR1 and CDR2: SGHRS, YFSETQ. CDR3 length equals 16 residues.

This clonotype was seen ten or more times. This rearrangement joins TRBV29-1 to TRBJ2-1; 7 nucleotides match TRBD2. Germline CDR1 reads SQVTM; CDR2 reads ANQGSEA. There are 16 residues in the CDR3. Losses at the gene ends were 3 bases for V and 3 bases for J; bases not matched to a gene: 11. DNA of the CDR3: TGCAGCGTTGAGGGGGGGGGTGACAACGTCTACAATGAGCAGTTCTTC. It yields the protein CSVEGGGDNVYNEQFF.

This clonotype came up a few times. The CDR3 DNA reads TGTGCCAGCAGTGTAAGGGGAGACACTGAAGCTTTCTTT. Protein sequence: CASSVRGDTEAFF. This chain joins TRBV2 and TRBJ1-1, with D possibly TRBD1 on 5 matching bases. Deletions cut 4 bases from V and 3 bases from J, with 9 bases between. The germline gives CDR1 SNHLY, CDR2 FYNNEI. The length of the CDR3 is 13 residues.